A selection of T cell receptor beta chains follows, all from one sample in a study of shared clonotypes between healthy human individuals. Sequencing used immunoSEQ multiplex PCR; TCRdb keeps in-frame clones, though not all of them. Found here are over 2 million clones, approximately 94% of them singletons; the top ten hold around 1.1%. Sequencing was performed on naive CD8+ T cells sorted from blood. The receptors originated from a man aged 18-30 years in good health. Each CDR3 is given with its conserved first and last residue. The order of the fields is clone size, J gene, D gene, V gene, CDR3 DNA, CDR3 protein. D genes are given only for firm matches. Expanded clones get a size class; other rows say once, few or many, or leave the size out.

size: .
J: TRBJ2-5
D: .
V: TRBV12-2
DNA: TGTGCAAGTCGCTTGGGACTAGCGGGAGGGAAAGAGACCCAGTACTTC
CDR3: CASRLGLAGGKETQYF

size: .
J: TRBJ2-2
D: .
V: TRBV5-1
DNA: TGCGCCAGCAGCTGGGGAACGAACACCGGGGAGCTGTTTTTT
CDR3: CASSWGTNTGELFF

size: .
J: TRBJ2-2
D: TRBD2
V: TRBV5-6
DNA: TGTGCCAGCAGCCCCACGGGACTAGCGGGAGGGCCAAACACCGGGGAGCTGTTTTTT
CDR3: CASSPTGLAGGPNTGELFF

size: once
J: TRBJ1-4
D: .
V: TRBV4-1
DNA: TGCGCCAGCAGCCAAGATGAAGGTGCAACTAATGAAAAACTGTTTTTT
CDR3: CASSQDEGATNEKLFF

size: once
J: TRBJ2-7
D: TRBD2
V: TRBV5-1
DNA: TGCGCCAGCGGGGAGGGTCTCCACGAGCAGTACTTC
CDR3: CASGEGLHEQYF

size: .
J: TRBJ2-5
D: .
V: TRBV4-1
DNA: TGCGCCAGCAGCCACAGGGTCCAAGAGACCCAGTACTTC
CDR3: CASSHRVQETQYF

size: .
J: TRBJ1-4
D: .
V: TRBV5-6
DNA: TGTGCCAGCAGCTGGCAAGAAGCAACTAATGAAAAACTGTTTTTT
CDR3: CASSWQEATNEKLFF

size: .
J: TRBJ2-7
D: .
V: TRBV27
DNA: TGTGCCAGCAGTTTAGCTCAGGCAAGTGCCTACGAGCAGTACTTC
CDR3: CASSLAQASAYEQYF

size: .
J: TRBJ2-5
D: TRBD1
V: TRBV13
DNA: TGTGCCAGCAGCTTAGCGAGCAGGGGGCAGGAGACCCAGTACTTC
CDR3: CASSLASRGQETQYF

size: .
J: TRBJ2-7
D: TRBD2
V: TRBV13
DNA: TGTGCCAGCAGCCCCATAACCGGGACTAGCGTTCACGAGCAGTACTTC
CDR3: CASSPITGTSVHEQYF

size: .
J: TRBJ2-3
D: .
V: TRBV18
DNA: TGTGCCAGCTCACCACCCGCCCACACAGATACGCAGTATTTT
CDR3: CASSPPAHTDTQYF

size: .
J: TRBJ2-5
D: .
V: TRBV12-5
DNA: TGTGCTAGTGATTTGGACTTTTTTGAGACCCAGTACTTC
CDR3: CASDLDFFETQYF

size: .
J: TRBJ2-3
D: TRBD2
V: TRBV2
DNA: TGTGCCAGCAGTGATCCGGGACTAGCGGGCACAGATACGCAGTATTTT
CDR3: CASSDPGLAGTDTQYF

size: .
J: TRBJ2-2
D: TRBD2
V: TRBV7-2
DNA: TGTGCCAGCAGCCCCCCGGGCGGGGGGGATGTGGGGGAGCTGTTTTTT
CDR3: CASSPPGGGDVGELFF